The following is a TCR beta chain sequence with its context. The target antigen is unknown. The data were obtained in a study of cytomegalovirus exposure and HLA in healthy donors. Whole-study results and caveats: Reportedly, diagnosis of cytomegalovirus status by the classifier showed high specificity and sensitivity. In an earlier analysis, about 87% or about 30%: the productive usage of most TCR beta V segments.

Primers included in the PCR were 60 Vbeta and 13 Jbeta primers. Here immunoSEQ multiplex PCR was the method, and the copy in TCRdb shows in-frame clones only, minus some. The sample holds about 120,000 clones, about 70% seen once. V lost 2 bases to trimming and J lost 2 bases, with 13 bases between them. The CDR3 runs 16 residues. The germline V gene encodes CDR1 MNHNS and CDR2 SASEGT. This clonotype originated in a male donor in good health and CMV-seronegative. Sample: PBMCs. The rearrangement links TRBV6-1 to TRBJ2-1; D not certain. The CDR3 sequence is CASSESAAETYNEQFF. The CDR3 nucleotides are TGTGCCAGCAGTGAATCGGCGGCGGAAACCTACAATGAGCAGTTCTTC.